Listed below are T cell receptor beta chains from one sample, sequenced in a study of cytomegalovirus exposure and HLA in healthy donors. The data were produced by immunoSEQ multiplex PCR, yet TCRdb's version contains in-frame clones alone and is incomplete. The table has some 120,000 clones, more than 80% seen once. Sequenced: PBMCs. Receptors originate from a man younger than 40 in good health and CMV-seropositive. Both conserved end residues are part of each CDR3. A D gene is named only where the DNA matches it firmly. Part of the rows lack a size; the others show once, few, many or a class for expanded clones.

J gene | V gene | D gene | clone size | CDR3 protein | CDR3 DNA
TRBJ1-1 | TRBV6-5 | . | . | CASSQNNVNTEAFF | TGTGCCAGCAGTCAGAACAACGTGAACACTGAAGCTTTCTTT
TRBJ2-2 | TRBV9 | TRBD1 | . | CASSAGQGGYTGELFF | TGTGCCAGCAGCGCGGGACAGGGAGGGTACACCGGGGAGCTGTTTTTT
TRBJ2-5 | TRBV7-9 | TRBD2 | . | CASSSAGGHETQYF | TGTGCCAGCAGCTCCGCGGGGGGGCACGAGACCCAGTACTTC
TRBJ2-7 | TRBV28 | TRBD1 | . | CASDGPFDRVSSYEQYF | TGTGCCAGCGACGGTCCATTCGACAGGGTAAGCTCCTACGAGCAGTACTTC
TRBJ2-3 | TRBV18 | . | . | CASSPRGDTQYF | TGTGCCAGCTCACCTAGAGGAGATACGCAGTATTTT
TRBJ2-1 | TRBV7-9 | TRBD1 | . | CASSSPRGQGASNEQFF | TGTGCCAGCAGCTCCCCTCGGGGACAGGGGGCCAGCAATGAGCAGTTCTTC
TRBJ1-6 | TRBV7-2 | TRBD1 | . | CASSSGQGARDSPLHF | TGTGCCAGCAGCTCCGGACAGGGGGCGCGGGATTCACCCCTCCACTTT
TRBJ1-1 | TRBV28 | TRBD1 | . | CASSADRATEAFF | TGTGCCAGCAGTGCCGACAGGGCCACTGAAGCTTTCTTT
TRBJ1-5 | TRBV5-5 | . | . | CASSLGGRQPQHF | TGTGCCAGCAGCTTGGGTGGGCGTCAGCCCCAGCATTTT
TRBJ1-2 | TRBV5-8 | TRBD1 | . | CASSLMDRDYGYTF | TGTGCCAGCAGCCTGATGGACAGGGACTATGGCTACACCTTC
TRBJ2-3 | TRBV19 | TRBD2 | . | CASSRTLADPSTDTQYF | TGTGCCAGTAGTAGGACCCTAGCGGACCCTAGCACAGATACGCAGTATTTT
TRBJ2-7 | TRBV6-5 | . | . | CATSGLFEQYF | TGTGCCACCTCGGGACTCTTCGAGCAGTACTTC
TRBJ1-1 | TRBV14 | . | . | CASSQGFLGVTEAFF | TGTGCCAGCAGCCAAGGGTTTCTAGGGGTCACTGAAGCTTTCTTT
TRBJ1-2 | TRBV18 | . | . | CASSPSAASATIYGYTF | TGTGCCAGCTCACCAAGTGCTGCTTCCGCGACAATCTATGGCTACACCTTC
TRBJ2-1 | TRBV5-1 | . | . | CASKYSLNYNEQFF | TGCGCCAGCAAATACAGTCTTAATTACAATGAGCAGTTCTTC
TRBJ1-2 | TRBV5-5 | . | . | CASSLRAGAGGYTF | TGTGCCAGCAGCTTGCGGGCGGGCGCGGGGGGCTACACCTTC
TRBJ2-6 | TRBV19 | . | . | CASRCDSGANVLTF | TGTGCCAGTCGGTGCGACTCTGGGGCCAACGTCCTGACTTTC
TRBJ1-1 | TRBV10-1 | . | . | CASGPNSRGEAFF | TGCGCCAGTGGACCCAACAGTAGGGGAGAAGCTTTCTTT
TRBJ1-5 | TRBV6-6 | TRBD1 | . | CASSTDRGQPQHF | TGTGCCAGCAGTACGGACAGGGGCCAGCCCCAGCATTTT
TRBJ1-3 | TRBV15 | . | . | CATSMGLGNTIYF | TGTGCCACCAGCATGGGACTCGGAAACACCATATATTTT
TRBJ1-5 | TRBV28 | . | . | CASRQVNEPQHF | TGTGCCAGCAGACAGGTGAATGAGCCCCAGCATTTT
TRBJ1-5 | TRBV19 | TRBD1 | few | CASSPRDRGPNQPQHF | TGTGCCAGTAGTCCTCGGGACAGGGGGCCCAATCAGCCCCAGCATTTT
TRBJ2-1 | TRBV2 | . | . | CASSEGQQFF | TGTGCCAGCAGTGAAGGACAACAGTTCTTC
TRBJ1-1 | TRBV11-2 | . | . | CASSLDLDRLGAEAFF | TGTGCCAGCAGCTTAGATCTCGACAGGCTGGGAGCTGAAGCTTTCTTT